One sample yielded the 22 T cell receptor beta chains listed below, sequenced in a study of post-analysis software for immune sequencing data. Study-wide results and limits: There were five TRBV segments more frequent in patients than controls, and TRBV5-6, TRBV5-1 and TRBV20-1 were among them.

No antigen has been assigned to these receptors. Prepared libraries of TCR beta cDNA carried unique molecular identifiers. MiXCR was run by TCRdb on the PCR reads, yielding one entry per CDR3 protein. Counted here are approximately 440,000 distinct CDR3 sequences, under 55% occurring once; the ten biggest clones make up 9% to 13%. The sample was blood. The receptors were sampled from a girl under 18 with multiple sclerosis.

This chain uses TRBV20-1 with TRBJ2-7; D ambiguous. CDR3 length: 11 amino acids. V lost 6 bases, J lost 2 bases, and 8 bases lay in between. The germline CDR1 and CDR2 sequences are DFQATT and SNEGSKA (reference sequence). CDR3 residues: CSAKKTYEQYF. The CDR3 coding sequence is TGCAGTGCGAAGAAGACCTACGAGCAGTACTTC.

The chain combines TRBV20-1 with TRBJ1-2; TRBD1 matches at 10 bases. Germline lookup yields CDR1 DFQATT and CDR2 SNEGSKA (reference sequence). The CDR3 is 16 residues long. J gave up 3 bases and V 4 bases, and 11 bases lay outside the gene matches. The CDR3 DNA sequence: TGCAGTGCTACAGACTTGGGGACAGGGGAATACTATGGCTACACCTTC. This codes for CSATDLGTGEYYGYTF.

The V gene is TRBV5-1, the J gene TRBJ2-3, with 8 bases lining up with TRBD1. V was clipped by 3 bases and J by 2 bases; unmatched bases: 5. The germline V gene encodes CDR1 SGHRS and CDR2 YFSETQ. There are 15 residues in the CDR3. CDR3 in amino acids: CASSSGTGITDTQYF. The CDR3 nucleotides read TGCGCCAGCAGCTCCGGGACAGGAATCACAGATACGCAGTATTTT.

CDR3 DNA sequence: TGCAGCGTTGTGGCGGGAGGGGACGGGGAGCTGTTTTTT. It encodes CSVVAGGDGELFF. V gene TRBV29-1 combines with J gene TRBJ2-2, with 9 bases lining up with TRBD2. CDR3 length: 13 amino acids. Per the germline V gene, CDR1 is SQVTM and CDR2 is ANQGSEA. J lost 7 bases, V lost 4 bases, and 4 bases had no gene match.

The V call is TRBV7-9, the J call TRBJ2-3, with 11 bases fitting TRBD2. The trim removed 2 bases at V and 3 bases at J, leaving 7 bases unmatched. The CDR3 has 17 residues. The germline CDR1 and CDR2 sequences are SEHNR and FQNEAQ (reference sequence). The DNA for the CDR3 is TGTGCCAGCAGCTTAACTAGCGGGAGCGGTCGGACAGATACGCAGTATTTT. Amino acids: CASSLTSGSGRTDTQYF.

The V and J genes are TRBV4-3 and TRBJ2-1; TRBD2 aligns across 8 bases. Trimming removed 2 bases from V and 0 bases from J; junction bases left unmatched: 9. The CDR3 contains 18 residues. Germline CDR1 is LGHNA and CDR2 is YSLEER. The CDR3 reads CASSQLPGLGSSYNEQFF. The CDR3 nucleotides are TGCGCCAGCAGCCAACTACCGGGACTAGGGAGCTCCTACAATGAGCAGTTCTTC.

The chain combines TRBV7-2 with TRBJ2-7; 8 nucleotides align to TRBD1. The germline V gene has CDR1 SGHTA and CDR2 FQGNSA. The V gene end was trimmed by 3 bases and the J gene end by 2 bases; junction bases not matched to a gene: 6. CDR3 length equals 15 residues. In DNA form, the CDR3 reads TGTGCCAGCAGCTTGGACAGGGCCCGAACCTACGAGCAGTACTTC. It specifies CASSLDRARTYEQYF. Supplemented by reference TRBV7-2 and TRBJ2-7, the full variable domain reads GAGVSQSPSNKVTEKGKDVELRCDPISGHTALYWYRQSLGQGLEFLIYFQGNSAPDKSGLPSDRFSAERTGGSVSTLTIQRTQQEDSAVYLCASSLDRARTYEQYFGPGTRLTVT.

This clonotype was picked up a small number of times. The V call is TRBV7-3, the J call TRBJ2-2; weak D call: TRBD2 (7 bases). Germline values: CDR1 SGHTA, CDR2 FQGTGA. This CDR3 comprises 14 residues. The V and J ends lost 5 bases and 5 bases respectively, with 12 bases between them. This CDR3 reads CASSVKGGTGELFF. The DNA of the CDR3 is TGTGCCAGCAGCGTTAAGGGGGGGACCGGGGAGCTGTTTTTT.

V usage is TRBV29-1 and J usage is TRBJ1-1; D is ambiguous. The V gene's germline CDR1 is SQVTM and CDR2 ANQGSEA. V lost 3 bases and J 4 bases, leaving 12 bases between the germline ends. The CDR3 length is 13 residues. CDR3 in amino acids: CSVERRVSTEAFF. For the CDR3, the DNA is TGCAGCGTTGAGCGAAGGGTCAGCACTGAAGCTTTCTTT.

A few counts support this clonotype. In nucleotides, the CDR3 is TGCGCCAGCAGCGCCACAGGAGCTGGGGCCAACGTCCTGACTTTC. This translates into CASSATGAGANVLTF. The rearrangement joins TRBV5-1 to TRBJ2-6; TRBD1 might be the D (5 bases). Germline CDR1 reads SGHRS; CDR2 reads YFSETQ. The CDR3 has 15 residues. The V gene lost 4 bases and the J gene lost 2 bases, with 10 bases spanning the gap.

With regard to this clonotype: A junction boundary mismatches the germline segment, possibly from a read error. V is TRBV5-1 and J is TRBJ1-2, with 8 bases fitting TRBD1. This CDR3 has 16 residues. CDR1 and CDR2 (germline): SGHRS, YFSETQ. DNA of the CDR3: TGCGCCAGCAGCGAGCGGACAGGGCTTACTAACTATGGCTGCACCTTC. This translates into CASSERTGLTNYGCTF.

CDR3 DNA: TGTGCCAGCAGTTACTCGTCGGTGGCTTGCGGGAGGAGTGAGCAGTTCTTC. This translates into CASSYSSVACGRSEQFF. The V and J genes are TRBV6-5 and TRBJ2-1; 8 nucleotides match TRBD2. V lost 0 bases and J lost 9; bases outside the gene matches: 13. Germline values: CDR1 MNHEY, CDR2 SVGAGI. This CDR3 has 17 amino acids.

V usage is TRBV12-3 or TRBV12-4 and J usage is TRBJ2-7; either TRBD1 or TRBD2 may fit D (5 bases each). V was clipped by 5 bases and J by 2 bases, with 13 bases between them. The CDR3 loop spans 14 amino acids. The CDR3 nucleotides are TGTGCCAGCAGTCGAGGGACGGCAACCTACGAGCAGTACTTC. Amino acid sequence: CASSRGTATYEQYF.

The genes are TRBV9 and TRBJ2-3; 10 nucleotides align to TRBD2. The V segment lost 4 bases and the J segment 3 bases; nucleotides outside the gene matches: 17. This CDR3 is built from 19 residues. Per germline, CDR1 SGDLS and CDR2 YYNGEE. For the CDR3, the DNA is TGTGCCAGCAGCCCTTACTGGACTAGCGGCTTACAACGGACAGATACGCAGTATTTT. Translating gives CASSPYWTSGLQRTDTQYF. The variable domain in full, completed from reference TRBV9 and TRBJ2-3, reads DSGVTQTPKHLITATGQRVTLRCSPRSGDLSVYWYQQSLDQGLQFLIQYYNGEERAKGNILERFSAQQFPDLHSELNLSSLELGDSALYFCASSPYWTSGLQRTDTQYFGPGTRLTVL.

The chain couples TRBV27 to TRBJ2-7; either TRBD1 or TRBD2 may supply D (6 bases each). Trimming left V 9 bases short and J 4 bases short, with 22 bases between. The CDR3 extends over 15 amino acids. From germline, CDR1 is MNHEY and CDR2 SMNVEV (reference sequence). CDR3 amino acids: CASRGGGGRSYEQYF. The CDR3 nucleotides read TGTGCCAGTAGAGGCGGAGGGGGAAGGAGTTACGAGCAGTACTTC.

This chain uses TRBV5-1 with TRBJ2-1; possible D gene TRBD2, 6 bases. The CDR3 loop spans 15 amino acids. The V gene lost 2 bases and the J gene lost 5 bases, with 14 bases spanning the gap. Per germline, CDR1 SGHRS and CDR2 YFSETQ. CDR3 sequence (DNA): TGCGCCAGCAGCTTTCAACGGGAGACCCACAATGAGCAGTTCTTC. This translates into CASSFQRETHNEQFF.

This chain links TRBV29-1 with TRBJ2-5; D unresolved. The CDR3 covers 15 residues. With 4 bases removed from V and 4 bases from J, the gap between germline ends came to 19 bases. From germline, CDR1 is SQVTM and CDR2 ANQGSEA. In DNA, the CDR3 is TGCAGCGTTGTGGTCTTGCGACTCGGGCTAGAGACCCAGTACTTC. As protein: CSVVVLRLGLETQYF.

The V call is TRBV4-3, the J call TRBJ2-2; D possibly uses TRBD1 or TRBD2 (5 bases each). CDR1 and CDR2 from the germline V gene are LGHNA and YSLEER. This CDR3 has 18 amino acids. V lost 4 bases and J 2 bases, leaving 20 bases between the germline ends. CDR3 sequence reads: CASSPQPGTWGNTGELFF. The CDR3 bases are TGCGCCAGCAGCCCACAACCCGGGACCTGGGGAAACACCGGGGAGCTGTTTTTT.

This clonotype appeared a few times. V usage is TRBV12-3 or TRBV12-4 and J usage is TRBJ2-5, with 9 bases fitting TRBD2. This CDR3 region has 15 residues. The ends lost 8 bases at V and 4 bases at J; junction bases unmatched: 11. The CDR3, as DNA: TGTGCCAGCCGTATAACCTCTAGCGGGACAGAGACCCAGTACTTC. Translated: CASRITSSGTETQYF.

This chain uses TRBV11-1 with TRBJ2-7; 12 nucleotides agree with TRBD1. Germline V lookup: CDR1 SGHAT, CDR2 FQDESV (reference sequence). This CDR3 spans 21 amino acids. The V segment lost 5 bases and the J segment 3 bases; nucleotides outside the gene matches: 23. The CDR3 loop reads CASSPKADTGTGGARYYEQYF. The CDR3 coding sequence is TGTGCCAGCAGCCCGAAAGCGGACACCGGGACAGGGGGCGCCCGATACTACGAGCAGTACTTC.

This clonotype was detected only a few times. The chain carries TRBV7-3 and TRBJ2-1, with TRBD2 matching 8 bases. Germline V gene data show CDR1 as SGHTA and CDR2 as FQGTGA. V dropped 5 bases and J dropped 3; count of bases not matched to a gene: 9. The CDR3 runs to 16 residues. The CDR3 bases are TGTGCCAGCAGCAACCAAGCGGGAGTAGTCTACAATGAGCAGTTCTTC. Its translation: CASSNQAGVVYNEQFF. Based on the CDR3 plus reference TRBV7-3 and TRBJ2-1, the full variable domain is GAGVSQTPSNKVTEKGKYVELRCDPISGHTALYWYRQSLGQGPEFLIYFQGTGAADDSGLPNDRFFAVRPEGSVSTLKIQRTERGDSAVYLCASSNQAGVVYNEQFFGPGTRLTVL.

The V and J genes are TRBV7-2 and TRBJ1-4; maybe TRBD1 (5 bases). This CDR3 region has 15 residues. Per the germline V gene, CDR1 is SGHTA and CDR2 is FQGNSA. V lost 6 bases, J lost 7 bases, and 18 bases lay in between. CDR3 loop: CASSQSGGRGEKLFF. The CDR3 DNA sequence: TGTGCCAGCAGTCAGAGTGGGGGTAGAGGTGAAAAACTGTTTTTT. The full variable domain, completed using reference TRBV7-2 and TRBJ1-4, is GAGVSQSPSNKVTEKGKDVELRCDPISGHTALYWYRQSLGQGLEFLIYFQGNSAPDKSGLPSDRFSAERTGGSVSTLTIQRTQQEDSAVYLCASSQSGGRGEKLFFGSGTQLSVL.